The sequence of this T cell receptor beta chain was determined in a study of cytomegalovirus exposure and HLA in healthy donors. A note on this clone: What it recognizes is unknown.

General observations from the study: Cytomegalovirus-associated status was assigned to 150 or so TCR beta chains. 87-base-pair reads could not separate some V segments, including TRBV6-2 and TRBV6-3. The HLA-A and HLA-B alleles of most subjects were reportedly predicted accurately from TCR beta sequences.

The PCR made use of 60 Vbeta and 13 Jbeta primers. Sequencing was performed with immunoSEQ multiplex PCR; in TCRdb, only in-frame clones are kept and a portion is missing. The table includes around 100,000 clones, 70% detected once. The V gene's germline CDR1 is SGHTA and CDR2 FQGNSA. This CDR3 contains 13 residues. The junction had 5 bases not matched to a gene; V was cut back by 5 bases and J by 5 bases. The specimen sequenced was PBMCs. The clonotype comes from a man between 35 and 55 years old in good health and CMV-seropositive. This rearrangement joins TRBV7-2 to TRBJ2-5, with TRBD2 matching 7 bases. The CDR3, as DNA: TGTGCCAGCAGCCAAGGACTAGTGGAGACCCAGTACTTC. Amino acid sequence: CASSQGLVETQYF. The whole variable domain, filled in from reference TRBV7-2 and TRBJ2-5, reads GAGVSQSPSNKVTEKGKDVELRCDPISGHTALYWYRQSLGQGLEFLIYFQGNSAPDKSGLPSDRFSAERTGGSVSTLTIQRTQQEDSAVYLCASSQGLVETQYFGPGTRLLVL.